The entry that follows covers one TCR beta chain sequence. The antigen is unknown. Time point described: pre-sensitization, week 0. Stated treatment: therapeutic diphenylcyclopropenone sensitization with weekly scalp DPC. The source of the sample is a study of human T cells and chemical hapten exposure. Whole-study results and caveats: DPC sensitization did not alter TCRs above 1 in 1000 frequency. There were significantly more large CDR3 similarity clusters among expanded TCRs than among controls.

TCRdb reprocessed the RACE reads via MiXCR and lists one record per CDR3 protein. Found here are 65,000 to 70,000 distinct CDR3 sequences, approximately 11% of them singletons; the top ten hold 4% to 6%. V trimming: 0 bases; J trimming: 4 bases; junction bases outside the gene matches: 2. Germline lookup yields CDR1 KGHSH and CDR2 LQKENI. This CDR3 region has 14 residues. Sequencing used whole blood, obtained in connection with sensitization to the hapten diphenylcyclopropenone (DPC). The source is a woman aged 50 to 60 with alopecia areata. Some clones in this sample may be carry-over from other donors' samples. This rearrangement joins TRBV18 to TRBJ2-5, with 7 bases lining up with TRBD1. The CDR3 protein is CASSPPGGRETQYF. Written as DNA, the CDR3 is TGTGCCAGCTCACCACCAGGGGGCCGAGAGACCCAGTACTTC.